Shown below are 19 T cell receptor beta chains from a single sample sequenced in a study of PD-L1 blockade in urothelial cancer. Clones were read by immunoSEQ multiplex PCR, and TCRdb kept only the in-frame ones, dropping some. The sample records around 86,000 clones, around four fifths being singletons. Sample time point: pretreatment peripheral blood. Sequenced here: PBMCs, sampled around atezolizumab (anti-PD-L1) treatment. The source of these receptors is a man aged 35 to 55 with urothelial cancer.

CDR3 in amino acids: CASSLYPGAEQYF. CDR3 DNA sequence: TGTGCCAGCAGTTTATACCCAGGGGCCGAGCAGTACTTC. The chain carries TRBV27 and TRBJ2-7; D possibly corresponds to TRBD1 (6 bases). Germline V gives CDR1 MNHEY, CDR2 SMNVEV (reference sequence). The CDR3 has 13 residues. Trimming shortened V by 1 base and J by 6 bases, and 10 bases separated the two germline ends.

This chain uses TRBV6-1 with TRBJ2-1; a possible D gene is TRBD2 (7 bases). V lost 6 bases, J lost 3 bases, and 15 bases lay in between. The CDR3 sequence is 15 residues long. CDR1 is MNHNS, CDR2 SASEGT, per germline. CDR3: CASRGGGSLYNEQFF. The DNA for the CDR3 is TGTGCCAGCAGAGGGGGGGGGTCCCTCTACAATGAGCAGTTCTTC.

The chain links TRBV6-5 to TRBJ2-7; 12 bases agree with TRBD2. With V trimmed by 3 bases and J by 5 bases, 5 bases remained unmatched. The CDR3 covers 15 residues. The germline CDR1 and CDR2 sequences are MNHEY and SVGAGI. The CDR3: CASSYRTSGIHEQYF. CDR3 DNA sequence: TGTGCCAGCAGTTATAGGACTAGCGGGATTCACGAGCAGTACTTC.

The gene calls are TRBV2 and TRBJ2-7; 8 bases map to TRBD1. This CDR3 has 14 residues. V lost 7 bases to trimming and J lost 6 bases; unmatched junction nucleotides: 11. Germline loops: CDR1 SNHLY, CDR2 FYNNEI. The CDR3 loop is CASTSTGETGEQYF. CDR3 coding DNA: TGTGCCAGCACATCGACAGGGGAGACCGGCGAGCAGTACTTC.

The V call is TRBV7-9, the J call TRBJ1-1; D is uncertain. With 4 bases removed from V and 1 base from J, the gap between germline ends came to 7 bases. Germline-derived CDR1 and CDR2 are SEHNR and FQNEAQ (reference sequence). This CDR3 comprises 13 residues. CDR3 coding DNA: TGTGCCAGCAGCTCGGTGCGGAACACTGAAGCTTTCTTT. It specifies CASSSVRNTEAFF.

V gene TRBV28 combines with J gene TRBJ1-5; D perhaps matches TRBD1 (5 bases). V lost 7 bases, J lost 3 bases, and 13 bases lay in between. CDR1 and CDR2 from the germline V gene are MDHEN and SYDVKM. The CDR3 has 14 amino acids. CDR3 amino acids: CASTQGGFNQPQHF. The CDR3 DNA sequence: TGTGCCAGCACCCAGGGAGGGTTCAATCAGCCCCAGCATTTT.

The chain uses TRBV5-4 and TRBJ2-6; D is unclear. The CDR3 runs 14 residues. Trimming removed 3 bases from V and 0 bases from J, with 4 bases in between. Germline CDR1 SGHNT, CDR2 YYREEE (reference sequence). The DNA for the CDR3 is TGTGCCAGCAGCTCCCGCTCTGGGGCCAACGTCCTGACTTTC. This encodes CASSSRSGANVLTF.

The chain is built from TRBV4-3 and TRBJ1-5; D uncertain. Trimming pared 0 bases from V and 4 bases from J, leaving 7 bases between. Germline lookup yields CDR1 LGHNA and CDR2 YSLEER. This CDR3 has 14 amino acids. For the CDR3, the DNA is TGCGCCAGCAGCCAAGATGAGAGGAATCAGCCCCAGCATTTT. It codes for CASSQDERNQPQHF.

The chain has TRBV7-9 and TRBJ2-1, with D unclear. In germline, CDR1 is SEHNR, CDR2 FQNEAQ (reference sequence). This CDR3 is 14 amino acids long. V lost 1 base to trimming and J lost 2 bases, with 6 bases between them. For the CDR3, the DNA is TGTGCCAGCAGCTTAGAACACGCCTACAATGAGCAGTTCTTC. This translates into CASSLEHAYNEQFF.

The chain carries TRBV7-8 and TRBJ2-3; TRBD1 aligns across 8 bases. Trimming took 10 bases from V and 1 from J; bases not matched to a gene: 7. Looked up from germline, CDR1 is SGHVS and CDR2 is FQNEAQ. The CDR3 has 14 residues. CDR3: CATSVDRGTDTQYF. CDR3 coding DNA: TGTGCCACGTCGGTGGACAGGGGCACAGATACGCAGTATTTT.

V and J are TRBV7-2 and TRBJ2-2, with 8 bases aligning to TRBD1. CDR1 is SGHTA, CDR2 FQGNSA, per germline. V dropped 4 bases and J dropped 0; count of bases not matched to a gene: 4. The CDR3 runs 16 residues. CDR3 residues: CASSSWTGTNTGELFF. CDR3 in DNA: TGTGCCAGCAGCTCATGGACAGGGACGAACACCGGGGAGCTGTTTTTT.

The CDR3 region is CSVSNGQGVGTYEQYF. CDR3 sequence (DNA): TGCAGCGTTAGTAATGGACAGGGGGTGGGGACCTACGAGCAGTACTTC. The V call is TRBV29-1, the J call TRBJ2-7, with 10 bases matching TRBD1. CDR3 length: 16 amino acids. Germline V gene sequence: CDR1 SQVTM, CDR2 ANQGSEA. The ends lost 5 bases at V and 2 bases at J; junction bases unmatched: 12.

This chain connects TRBV29-1 to TRBJ2-1; TRBD2 is a possible D gene (7 bases). The CDR3 runs 14 residues. The germline V gene has CDR1 SQVTM and CDR2 ANQGSEA. Trimming removed 4 bases from V and 7 bases from J, with 17 bases in between. The CDR3 loop is CSVGVGGAPNEQFF. Written as DNA, the CDR3 is TGCAGCGTTGGGGTAGGGGGGGCGCCGAATGAGCAGTTCTTC.

The chain employs TRBV9 and TRBJ2-4; 7 bases line up with TRBD1. With 3 bases clipped from V and 3 bases from J, the junction kept 3 bases outside the gene matches. There are 14 residues in the CDR3. Germline V lookup: CDR1 SGDLS, CDR2 YYNGEE. DNA for the CDR3: TGTGCCAGCAGCGGGGGGACAGTCAAAAACATTCAGTACTTC. This gives the protein CASSGGTVKNIQYF. The entire variable domain, with the rest obtained from reference TRBV9 and TRBJ2-4, is as follows: DSGVTQTPKHLITATGQRVTLRCSPRSGDLSVYWYQQSLDQGLQFLIQYYNGEERAKGNILERFSAQQFPDLHSELNLSSLELGDSALYFCASSGGTVKNIQYFGAGTRLSVL.

The chain joins TRBV15 to TRBJ2-6; 9 nucleotides line up with TRBD1. The CDR3 sequence is 16 residues long. The V gene end was trimmed by 5 bases and the J gene end by 2 bases; junction bases not matched to a gene: 4. CDR1 is LNHNV and CDR2 is YYDKDF in the germline V gene (reference sequence). The CDR3 nucleotides are TGTGCCACCAGCGGGGACAGGGCCGCTGGGGCCAACGTCCTGACTTTC. Its protein product is CATSGDRAAGANVLTF.

The chain uses TRBV6-6 and TRBJ1-1; 7 bases are shared with TRBD1. CDR1 is MNHNY, CDR2 SVGAGI, per germline (reference sequence). The CDR3 length is 14 residues. V lost 6 bases and J lost 0; bases outside the gene matches: 4. CDR3 coding DNA: TGTGCCAGCAGGGATACAGGGGTGAACACTGAAGCTTTCTTT. Its translation: CASRDTGVNTEAFF.

This rearrangement joins TRBV28 to TRBJ2-7; D is unresolved. This CDR3 is 11 amino acids long. The germline V gene has CDR1 MDHEN and CDR2 SYDVKM. Deletions cut 7 bases from V and 3 bases from J, with 7 bases between. The CDR3 bases are TGTGCCAGCATGACTGGCTACGAGCAGTACTTC. Translating it yields CASMTGYEQYF.

The genes are TRBV5-1 and TRBJ2-7, with 13 bases fitting TRBD2. The ends lost 3 bases at V and 2 bases at J; junction bases unmatched: 11. The CDR3 covers 18 residues. From germline, CDR1 is SGHRS and CDR2 YFSETQ. The CDR3 bases are TGCGCCAGCAGCTGGACTAGCGGGAGTCCTCGCCCCACCTACGAGCAGTACTTC. Its protein is CASSWTSGSPRPTYEQYF. Complete variable domain (other parts from reference TRBV5-1 and TRBJ2-7): KAGVTQTPRYLIKTRGQQVTLSCSPISGHRSVSWYQQTPGQGLQFLFEYFSETQRNKGNFPGRFSGRQFSNSRSEMNVSTLELGDSALYLCASSWTSGSPRPTYEQYFGPGTRLTVT.

The CDR3 bases are TGTGCCAGCAGCGTTAGGGGCGCCGGGGAGCTGTTTTTT. Protein product: CASSVRGAGELFF. V and J are TRBV7-9 and TRBJ2-2; D is perhaps TRBD1 (5 bases). Per the germline V gene, CDR1 is SEHNR and CDR2 is FQNEAQ (reference sequence). The length of the CDR3 is 13 residues. Trimming pared 5 bases from V and 6 bases from J, leaving 10 bases between.